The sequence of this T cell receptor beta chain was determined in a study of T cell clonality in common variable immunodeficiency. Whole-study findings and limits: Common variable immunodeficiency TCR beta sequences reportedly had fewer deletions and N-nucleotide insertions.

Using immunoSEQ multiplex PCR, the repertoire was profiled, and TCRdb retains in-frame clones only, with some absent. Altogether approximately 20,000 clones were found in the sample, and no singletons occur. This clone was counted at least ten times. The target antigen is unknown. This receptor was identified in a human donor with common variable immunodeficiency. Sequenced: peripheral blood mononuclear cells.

The DNA read from the CDR3 is TGTGCCAGCAGCTTGTACAGGGCCCCTAGAGAGCCC. Amino acids: CASSLYRAPREP. The full-length CDR3 reads as CASSLYRAPREPQHF. The chain combines TRBV5-6 with TRBJ1-5, with TRBD1 as a possible D gene (6 bases). The CDR3 end is not reached by the read, which stops 3 residues before it; the germline J gene fills it in. The CDR3 length is 15 residues. Germline CDR1 and CDR2: SGHDT and YYEEEE. The V end lost 1 base, the J end lost 8 bases, and 16 bases lay between the germline ends.